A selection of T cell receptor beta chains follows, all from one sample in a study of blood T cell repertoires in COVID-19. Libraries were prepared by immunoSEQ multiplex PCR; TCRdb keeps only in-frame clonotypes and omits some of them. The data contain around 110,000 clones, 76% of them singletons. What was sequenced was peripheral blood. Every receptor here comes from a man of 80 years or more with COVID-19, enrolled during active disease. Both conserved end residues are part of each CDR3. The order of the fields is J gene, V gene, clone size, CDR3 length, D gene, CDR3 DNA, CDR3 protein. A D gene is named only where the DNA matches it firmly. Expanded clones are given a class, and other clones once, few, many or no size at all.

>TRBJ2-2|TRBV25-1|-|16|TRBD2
TGTGCCAGCAGTGAATGGGGGGGAGGGACCCCCGGGGAGCTGTTTTTT
CASSEWGGGTPGELFF
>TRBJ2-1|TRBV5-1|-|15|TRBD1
TGCGCCAGCAGCGCGGACAGGCCGGCCTTGGGCGAGCAGTTCTTC
CASSADRPALGEQFF
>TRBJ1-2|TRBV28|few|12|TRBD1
TGTGCCATTTCGGACAGGGACTATGGCTACACCTTC
CAISDRDYGYTF
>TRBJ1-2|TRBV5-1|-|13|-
TGCGCCAGCAGCGTACAGGGCCTCGATGGCTACACCTTC
CASSVQGLDGYTF
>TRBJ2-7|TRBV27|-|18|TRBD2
TGTGCCAGCAGTTTAGGCCAAGGACTAGCGGGGGGGGCCTACGAGCAGTACTTC
CASSLGQGLAGGAYEQYF
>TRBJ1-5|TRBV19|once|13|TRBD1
TGTGCCAGTAGTGGACAGGGTGGTCAGCCCCAGCATTTT
CASSGQGGQPQHF
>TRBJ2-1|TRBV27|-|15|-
TGTGCCAGCAGGGACGGGCTAGCCTACTACAATGAGCAGTTCTTC
CASRDGLAYYNEQFF
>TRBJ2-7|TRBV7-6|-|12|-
TGTGCCAGCAGCCCCGGCTCCTACGAGCAGTACTTC
CASSPGSYEQYF
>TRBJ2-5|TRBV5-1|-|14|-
TGCGCCAGCAGCCCGAGCACAGTCCAAGAGACCCAGTACTTC
CASSPSTVQETQYF
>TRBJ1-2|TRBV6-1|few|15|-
TGTGCCAGCAGTGAAGCGCCTGGACAGTACTATGGCTACACCTTC
CASSEAPGQYYGYTF
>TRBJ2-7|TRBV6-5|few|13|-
TGTGCCATCCGGACTGGGAACTCCTACGAGCAGTACTTC
CAIRTGNSYEQYF
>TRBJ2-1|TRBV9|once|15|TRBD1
TGTGCCAGCAGCGTAGAGGGACAGGAGTACAATGAGCAGTTCTTC
CASSVEGQEYNEQFF
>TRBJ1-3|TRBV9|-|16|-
TGTGCCAGCAGCGGCCCTGGTGGAGTCTCTGGAAACACCATATATTTT
CASSGPGGVSGNTIYF
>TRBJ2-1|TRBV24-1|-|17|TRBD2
TGTGCCACCAGTGATGAAACCGGGACTAGCGGCTACAATGAGCAGTTCTTC
CATSDETGTSGYNEQFF
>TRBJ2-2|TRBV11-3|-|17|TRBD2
TGTGCCAGCAGCTTACTACTAGCGGGAGACACCACCGGGGAGCTGTTTTTT
CASSLLLAGDTTGELFF
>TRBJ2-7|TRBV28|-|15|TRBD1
TGTGCCAGCAGTCCCGCAGGGGGTTTACCCTACGAGCAGTACTTC
CASSPAGGLPYEQYF
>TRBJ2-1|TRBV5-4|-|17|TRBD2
TGTGCCATATTTCCGGGACTAGCGGCCCCCCGGTACAATGAGCAGTTCTTC
CAIFPGLAAPRYNEQFF
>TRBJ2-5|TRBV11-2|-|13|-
TGTGCCAGCAGCTCTACAGTACGAGAGACCCAGTACTTC
CASSSTVRETQYF
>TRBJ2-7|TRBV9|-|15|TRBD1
TGTGCCAGCAGCGGACGAGGACAGGGTTCCGGCGAGCAGTACTTC
CASSGRGQGSGEQYF
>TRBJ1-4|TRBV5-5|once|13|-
TGTGCCAGCAGCTTAGGTTCGGAGGAAAAACTGTTTTTT
CASSLGSEEKLFF
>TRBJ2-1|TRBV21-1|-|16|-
TGTGCCAGCAGCCCACAGGGGGCTGTGTCCTACAATGAGCAGTTCTTC
CASSPQGAVSYNEQFF
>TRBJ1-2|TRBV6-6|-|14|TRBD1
TGTGCCAGCAGCAGACAGGGGGCAGACTATGGCTACACCTTC
CASSRQGADYGYTF
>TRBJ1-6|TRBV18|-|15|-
TGTGCCAGCTCACAAAACAGGGCCGGTAATTCACCCCTCCACTTT
CASSQNRAGNSPLHF
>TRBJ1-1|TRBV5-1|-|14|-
TGCGCCAGCAGCGAACAGGGCATGGACACTGAAGCTTTCTTT
CASSEQGMDTEAFF
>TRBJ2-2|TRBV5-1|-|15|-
TGCGCCAGCAGCTCGGGACAATGGGCCCCCGGGGAGCTGTTTTTT
CASSSGQWAPGELFF
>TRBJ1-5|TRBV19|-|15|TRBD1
TGTGCCAGTAGTATCAGGGCAGGGGGTCATCAGCCCCAGCATTTT
CASSIRAGGHQPQHF
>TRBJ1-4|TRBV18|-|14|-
TGTGCCAGCTCACCAAGGCAGGGAGGTGAAAAACTGTTTTTT
CASSPRQGGEKLFF
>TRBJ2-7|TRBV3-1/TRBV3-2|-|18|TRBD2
TGTCCCAGCAGCCAAGATAGGTGGAAAACGGGGGGGTCTCCCGAGCAGTACTTC
CPSSQDRWKTGGSPEQYF
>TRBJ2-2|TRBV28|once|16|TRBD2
TGTGCCAGCAGTTCCCCTAGCGGGAGGCCTACCGGGGAGCTGTTTTTT
CASSSPSGRPTGELFF
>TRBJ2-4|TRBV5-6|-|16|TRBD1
TGTGCCAGCAGCTTGAGGGGGCAGGGAGAGTGGAACATTCAGTACTTC
CASSLRGQGEWNIQYF